This TCR beta chain emerged from a study of blood T cell repertoires in COVID-19. The overall study: Acute and convalescent COVID-19 samples came from the United States, Italy and Spain. The cDNA or gDNA used as material had been derived from T cells, B-cell-depleted T cells, or PBMCs.

Germline lookup yields CDR1 SGHDT and CDR2 YYEEEE. This CDR3 region has 14 residues. V lost 3 bases and J lost 9; bases outside the gene matches: 11. Profiled with immunoSEQ multiplex PCR; TCRdb holds only in-frame clones, not every one. The sample shows more than 300,000 clones, about nine tenths of them seen only once. The gene calls are TRBV5-6 and TRBJ1-1, with TRBD1 matching 7 bases. Sequencing was carried out using peripheral blood. The clonotype originates from a woman in her 30s with COVID-19, enrolled during active disease. Here the CDR3 DNA reads TGTGCCAGCAGCTGGAGGGACAGAGCACTGAAAGCTTTCTTT. The encoded protein is CASSWRDRALKAFF.